Presented here are 15 T cell receptor beta chains from one specimen sequenced in a study of radiotherapy plus CTLA-4 blockade in lung cancer. Produced via immunoSEQ multiplex PCR; TCRdb's table is partial and in-frame only. Here the sample spans roughly 98,000 clones, approximately 83% being singletons. This specimen consisted of peripheral blood, obtained from a patient treated with radiotherapy plus ipilimumab. These receptors all stem from a human donor with non-small cell lung cancer that progressed on radiotherapy plus ipilimumab.

The chain employs TRBV6-5 and TRBJ2-1; D call uncertain. The CDR3 totals 14 residues. Looked up from germline, CDR1 is MNHEY and CDR2 is SVGAGI. Deletions cut 0 bases from V and 0 bases from J, with 3 bases between. This CDR3 is CASSYSGSYNEQFF. The CDR3 DNA is TGTGCCAGCAGTTACTCCGGCTCCTACAATGAGCAGTTCTTC.

V usage is TRBV30 and J usage is TRBJ1-4; D is uncertain. Trimming removed 5 bases at V and 5 bases at J, with 6 bases between. Germline assignment: CDR1 GTSNPN and CDR2 SVGIG (reference sequence). The CDR3 totals 11 residues. The CDR3 region has the DNA TGTGCCTGGGGCGTAAATGAAAAACTGTTTTTT. Protein: CAWGVNEKLFF.

The chain recombines TRBV5-1 with TRBJ2-2; 9 bases fit TRBD1. V gave up 2 bases and J gave up 5 bases; unmatched junction bases: 4. CDR3 length: 15 amino acids. Germline V gene lookup returns CDR1 SGHRS and CDR2 YFSETQ. The DNA of the CDR3 is TGCGCCAGCAGCTTAACAGGGGGCAGGACCGGGGAGCTGTTTTTT. Protein product: CASSLTGGRTGELFF.

This chain links TRBV9 with TRBJ2-5; a possible D gene is TRBD1 (6 bases). Germline loops: CDR1 SGDLS, CDR2 YYNGEE. There are 15 residues in the CDR3. With 3 bases removed from V and 0 bases from J, the gap between germline ends came to 12 bases. CDR3 sequence reads: CASSALGQYQETQYF. The CDR3 DNA follows: TGTGCCAGCAGCGCCCTCGGACAGTACCAAGAGACCCAGTACTTC.

The rearrangement uses TRBV13 and TRBJ2-7; 10 bases match TRBD1. Germline CDR1 reads PRHDT; CDR2 reads FYEKMQ (reference sequence). The CDR3 is 16 amino acids. With 5 bases clipped from V and 0 bases from J, the junction kept 7 bases outside the gene matches. The CDR3 loop is CASSRGDRGPSYEQYF. The CDR3, as DNA: TGTGCCAGCAGCCGGGGGGACAGGGGCCCCTCCTACGAGCAGTACTTC.

The gene calls are TRBV7-2 and TRBJ2-5; perhaps TRBD2 as D (7 bases). V was trimmed by 5 bases and J by 5 bases, leaving 12 bases between them. Germline V lookup: CDR1 SGHTA, CDR2 FQGNSA. The CDR3 sequence is 13 residues long. The chain's CDR3 is CASSGGAGETQYF. The DNA for the CDR3 is TGTGCCAGCAGCGGGGGGGCAGGTGAGACCCAGTACTTC.

This chain links TRBV6-5 with TRBJ2-4; D may correspond to TRBD1 or TRBD2 (5 bases each). Trimming shortened V by 2 bases and J by 4 bases, and 6 bases separated the two germline ends. The V gene's germline CDR1 is MNHEY and CDR2 SVGAGI. The CDR3 is 13 amino acids. The CDR3 region is CASSYGGKNIQYF. DNA of the CDR3: TGTGCCAGCAGTTACGGGGGTAAAAACATTCAGTACTTC.

The rearrangement links TRBV11-1 to TRBJ1-2, with D unclear. Trimming left V 4 bases short and J 9 bases short, with 21 bases between. In germline, CDR1 is SGHAT, CDR2 FQDESV (reference sequence). This CDR3 has 15 amino acids. This chain's CDR3 is CASSSSGRTGVSYTF. DNA of the CDR3: TGTGCCAGCAGCTCTAGCGGGCGAACCGGTGTTAGCTACACCTTC.

Written as DNA, the CDR3 is TGCGCCAGCAGCTTAACTCAGGGGTGGACTGAAGCTTTCTTT. This translates into CASSLTQGWTEAFF. The chain combines TRBV5-1 with TRBJ1-1, with D maybe TRBD1 (6 bases). V was trimmed by 2 bases and J by 5 bases, leaving 13 bases between them. The CDR3 is made up of 14 amino acids. The germline V gene has CDR1 SGHRS and CDR2 YFSETQ.

The chain combines TRBV5-1 with TRBJ1-3; possibly TRBD1 for D (5 bases). The CDR3 extends over 16 amino acids. Trimming stripped 0 bases from V and 0 bases from J, with 10 bases between. CDR1 and CDR2 (germline): SGHRS, YFSETQ. The CDR3 DNA reads as TGCGCCAGCAGCTTGGCGGGGACGAGCTCTGGAAACACCATATATTTT. The encoded protein is CASSLAGTSSGNTIYF.

CDR3 sequence: CRPQRGTEAFF. CDR3 bases: TGCAGACCACAGCGGGGCACTGAAGCTTTCTTT. V usage is TRBV20-1 and J usage is TRBJ1-1; D call uncertain. This CDR3 region has 11 residues. In germline, CDR1 is DFQATT, CDR2 SNEGSKA (reference sequence).

This clone came up once. The CDR3 DNA reads TGTGCCAGCAGTGGGCAGGCAGAGACCCAGTACTTC. The encoded protein is CASSGQAETQYF. The chain uses TRBV2 and TRBJ2-5; D uncertain. V was trimmed by 4 bases and J by 4 bases, leaving 7 bases between them. CDR1 and CDR2 (germline): SNHLY, FYNNEI. The CDR3 has 12 amino acids.

This chain uses TRBV10-3 with TRBJ1-1; TRBD1 agrees at 7 bases. CDR1 and CDR2 (germline): ENHRY, SYGVKD. The CDR3 totals 14 residues. With V trimmed by 4 bases and J by 0 bases, 2 bases remained unmatched. The CDR3 DNA is TGTGCCATCAGTGGGGGACAGCTGAACACTGAAGCTTTCTTT. It encodes CAISGGQLNTEAFF.

V gene TRBV4-3 combines with J gene TRBJ2-7; 11 nucleotides match TRBD2. The V gene's germline CDR1 is LGHNA and CDR2 YSLEER. There are 16 residues in the CDR3. V lost 2 bases, J lost 2 bases, and 5 bases stayed unmatched. CDR3 DNA sequence: TGCGCCAGCAGCCAAATTCTAGCGGGAGGCCCCTACGAGCAGTACTTC. Translation: CASSQILAGGPYEQYF.

The gene calls are TRBV7-9 and TRBJ2-7; D is ambiguous. The CDR3 is made up of 12 amino acids. Looked up from germline, CDR1 is SEHNR and CDR2 is FQNEAQ (reference sequence). V was clipped by 5 bases and J by 2 bases, with 7 bases between them. The DNA of the CDR3 is TGTGCCAGCAGCCGCCGCCCCTACGAGCAGTACTTC. Translating gives CASSRRPYEQYF.